The 16 T cell receptor beta chains reported below all come from one sample, sequenced in a study of T-cell reconstitution after alpha-beta-depleted transplantation in children. Preparation of the TCRbeta library involved a method that used unique molecular identifiers. TCRdb reanalysed the PCR reads using MiXCR and keeps one entry per CDR3 protein. Of approximately 650,000 distinct CDR3 sequences in the sample, roughly 13% were seen once. The sample consisted of PBMCs, taken before TCRalphabeta/CD19-depleted stem cell transplant. These receptors were taken from a girl aged 2 to 10 with congenital amegakaryocytic thrombocytopenia, due to receive a stem cell transplant.

This clonotype was seen repeatedly, ten times or more. The chain employs TRBV6-1 and TRBJ2-1, with TRBD2 matching over 10 bases. The CDR3 totals 15 residues. Looked up from germline, CDR1 is MNHNS and CDR2 is SASEGT. Germline trimming cut 6 bases from V and 16 bases from J; bases unmatched to any gene: 18. For the CDR3, the DNA is TGTGCCAGCAGACCCTCTAGCGGGAGTCGCCGTTCAAACTTCTTC. Its translation is CASRPSSGSRRSNFF.

V and J are TRBV20-1 and TRBJ2-3, with 11 positions matching TRBD2. CDR1 DFQATT and CDR2 SNEGSKA come from the germline V gene (reference sequence). The CDR3 has 14 amino acids. J lost 7 bases, V lost 1 base, and 4 bases had no gene match. The CDR3 region is CSARGLAGTNTQYF. CDR3 DNA sequence: TGCAGTGCTAGAGGACTAGCGGGAACGAATACGCAGTATTTT.

The chain joins TRBV5-1 to TRBJ2-1; 13 nucleotides match TRBD2. This CDR3 contains 19 residues. Trimming removed 4 bases from V and 4 bases from J; junction bases left unmatched: 14. Looked up from germline, CDR1 is SGHRS and CDR2 is YFSETQ. The CDR3 loop reads CASSGRGLAGEGGYNEQFF. CDR3 in DNA: TGCGCCAGCAGCGGTCGAGGACTAGCGGGGGAAGGAGGGTACAATGAGCAGTTCTTC.

This clonotype was detected a few times. The chain links TRBV3-1 to TRBJ2-5, with D possibly being TRBD1 or TRBD2 (5 bases each). The CDR3 covers 15 residues. Trimming left V 0 bases short and J 5 bases short, with 13 bases between. Germline V gene sequence: CDR1 LGHDT, CDR2 YNNKEL (reference sequence). The CDR3 loop is CASSQDWGSGETQYF. The CDR3 DNA reads TGTGCCAGCAGCCAAGATTGGGGGTCCGGGGAGACCCAGTACTTC.

The chain has TRBV6-2 or TRBV6-3 and TRBJ1-5; possible D gene TRBD1, 6 bases. The germline V and J ends were trimmed by 0 bases and 1 base, with 10 bases remaining between them. This CDR3 has 16 residues. Germline-derived CDR1 and CDR2 are MNHEY and SVGEGT. The CDR3 reads CASSYSMQGSNQPQHF. CDR3 coding DNA: TGTGCCAGCAGTTACTCTATGCAGGGGAGCAATCAGCCCCAGCATTTT.

This clonotype was detected many times. The CDR3 sequence: CASSSRFGDTQYF. The CDR3 nucleotides are TGTGCCAGCAGCTCCCGGTTTGGGGATACGCAGTATTTT. This chain connects TRBV7-2 to TRBJ2-3; D not resolved. CDR1 is SGHTA, CDR2 FQGNSA, per germline. Trimming pared 4 bases from V and 6 bases from J, leaving 11 bases between. The CDR3 has 13 residues.

This clonotype was detected many times. This chain connects TRBV12-3 or TRBV12-4 to TRBJ2-7; no firm D call. Trimming took 5 bases from V and 6 from J, leaving 17 bases between them. The CDR3 spans 14 residues. The CDR3 bases are TGTGCCAGCAGTCCATCTCTAGTGGCGGCCGAGCAGTACTTC. Its translation is CASSPSLVAAEQYF.

Many counts were recorded for this clonotype. The rearrangement uses TRBV10-3 and TRBJ1-1, with D uncertain. This CDR3 has 13 residues. Trimming cost V 4 bases and J 0 bases, with 6 bases left between them. Germline V lookup: CDR1 ENHRY, CDR2 SYGVKD. The CDR3 is CAISAQLNTEAFF. CDR3 DNA sequence: TGTGCCATCAGTGCACAGTTGAACACTGAAGCTTTCTTT.

The chain recombines TRBV6-8 with TRBJ1-4, with TRBD1 as a possible D gene (6 bases). CDR1 is MNHGY, CDR2 SAAAGT, per germline. V lost 4 bases and J 6 bases, leaving 12 bases between the germline ends. CDR3 length: 14 amino acids. The CDR3 DNA is TGTGCCAGCAGTTTTTGGACAGAGGATGAAAAACTGTTTTTT. It is translated as CASSFWTEDEKLFF.

This clonotype has just a few counts. The rearrangement links TRBV7-2 to TRBJ1-2, with TRBD1 identical over 8 bases. Germline V gives CDR1 SGHTA, CDR2 FQGNSA. CDR3 length: 15 residues. With V trimmed by 5 bases and J by 4 bases, 9 bases remained unmatched. The CDR3 DNA sequence: TGTGCCAGCAGCCAAACCGGGACAGGCTCCTATGGCTACACCTTC. Translation: CASSQTGTGSYGYTF.

V and J are TRBV10-2 and TRBJ2-1; 8 positions agree with TRBD2. Looked up from germline, CDR1 is WSHSY and CDR2 is SAAADI. The CDR3 sequence is 17 residues long. J lost 3 bases, V lost 6 bases, and 13 bases had no gene match. The CDR3 nucleotides are TGCGCCAGCAGCTCCCCTCTTGATAGCGGGAACTACAATGAGCAGTTCTTC. Translation: CASSSPLDSGNYNEQFF.

The rearrangement uses TRBV7-6 and TRBJ2-1, with 8 nucleotides matching TRBD1. The CDR3 covers 16 residues. CDR1 is SGHVS, CDR2 FNYEAQ, per germline. J gave up 5 bases and V 6 bases, and 12 bases lay outside the gene matches. The CDR3, as DNA: TGTGCCAGCAGTCACACCGGGACAGGCTTAAACAATGAGCAGTTCTTC. This encodes CASSHTGTGLNNEQFF.

A remark on this clonotype: A much larger clonotype is one base distant, so this may be a read error. CDR3 sequence reads: CASSQRGDEQFF. The CDR3 DNA sequence: TGTGCCAGCAGCCAAAGGGGCGATGAGCAGTTCTTC. The chain uses TRBV14 and TRBJ2-1; TRBD1 might be the D (5 bases). Germline V gene lookup returns CDR1 SGHDN and CDR2 FVKESK. The CDR3 totals 12 residues. V was cut by 2 bases and J by 8 bases, with 7 bases left in between.

V is TRBV5-1 and J is TRBJ2-1; weak D call: TRBD2 (6 bases). Germline V gene lookup returns CDR1 SGHRS and CDR2 YFSETQ. V was pared by 0 bases and J by 4 bases, with 17 bases between. This CDR3 comprises 17 residues. The CDR3 sequence: CASSLGPGTGGYNEQFF. DNA of the CDR3: TGCGCCAGCAGCTTGGGGCCCGGAACCGGAGGGTACAATGAGCAGTTCTTC. Full variable domain (rest looked up from reference TRBV5-1 and TRBJ2-1): KAGVTQTPRYLIKTRGQQVTLSCSPISGHRSVSWYQQTPGQGLQFLFEYFSETQRNKGNFPGRFSGRQFSNSRSEMNVSTLELGDSALYLCASSLGPGTGGYNEQFFGPGTRLTVL.

This clonotype was observed a handful of times. V gene TRBV5-1 combines with J gene TRBJ2-1; D is undetermined. CDR1 is SGHRS, CDR2 YFSETQ, per germline. This CDR3 has 16 residues. V lost 3 bases, J lost 6 bases, and 19 bases lay in between. The CDR3 loop is CASSYYPLNPSNEQFF. CDR3 nucleotide sequence: TGCGCCAGCAGCTACTACCCCCTTAATCCGAGCAATGAGCAGTTCTTC.

This clonotype showed up just a few times. The chain uses TRBV12-5 and TRBJ1-1; D is ambiguous. CDR1 and CDR2 from the germline V gene are LGHNT and FRNRAP. V shed 3 bases and J shed 1 base, with 12 bases lying between them. There are 15 residues in the CDR3. The CDR3 DNA reads TGTGCTAGTGGTTTTAATGGGAGGCGGAACACTGAAGCTTTCTTT. Amino acids: CASGFNGRRNTEAFF. Combining the CDR3 with reference TRBV12-5 and TRBJ1-1 gives the whole variable domain DARVTQTPRHKVTEMGQEVTMRCQPILGHNTVFWYRQTMMQGLELLAYFRNRAPLDDSGMPKDRFSAEMPDATLATLKIQPSEPRDSAVYFCASGFNGRRNTEAFFGQGTRLTVV.